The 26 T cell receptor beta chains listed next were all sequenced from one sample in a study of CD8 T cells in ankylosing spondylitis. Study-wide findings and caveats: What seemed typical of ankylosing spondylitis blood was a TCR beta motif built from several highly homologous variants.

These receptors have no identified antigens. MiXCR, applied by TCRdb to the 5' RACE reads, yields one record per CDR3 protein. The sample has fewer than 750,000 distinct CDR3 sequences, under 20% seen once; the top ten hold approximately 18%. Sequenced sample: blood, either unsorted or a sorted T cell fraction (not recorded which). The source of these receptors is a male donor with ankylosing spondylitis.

In nucleotides, the CDR3 is TGTGCCAGCAGTTCCAATATAGGACGGCTCACACCTGGCTACACCTTC. Amino acid sequence: CASSSNIGRLTPGYTF. The genes are TRBV12-3 or TRBV12-4 and TRBJ1-2; D not resolved. V was shortened by 4 bases and J by 7 bases, with 22 bases between the two germline ends. CDR3 length equals 16 residues.

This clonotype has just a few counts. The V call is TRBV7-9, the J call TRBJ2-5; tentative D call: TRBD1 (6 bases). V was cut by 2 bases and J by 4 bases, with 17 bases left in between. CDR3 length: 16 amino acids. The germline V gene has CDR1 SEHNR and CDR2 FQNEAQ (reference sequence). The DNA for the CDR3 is TGTGCCAGCAGCTTAATCCTAACCAGGGGATCAGAGACCCAGTACTTC. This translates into CASSLILTRGSETQYF.

The CDR3 sequence: CASSQEGQGSEQYF. CDR3 coding DNA: TGCGCCAGCAGCCAAGAGGGTCAGGGGAGCGAGCAGTACTTC. The chain carries TRBV4-1 and TRBJ2-7, with D perhaps matching TRBD1 (6 bases). The V gene's germline CDR1 is MGHRA and CDR2 YSYEKL. V was shortened by 0 bases and J by 6 bases, with 12 bases between the two germline ends. The CDR3 is 14 amino acids.

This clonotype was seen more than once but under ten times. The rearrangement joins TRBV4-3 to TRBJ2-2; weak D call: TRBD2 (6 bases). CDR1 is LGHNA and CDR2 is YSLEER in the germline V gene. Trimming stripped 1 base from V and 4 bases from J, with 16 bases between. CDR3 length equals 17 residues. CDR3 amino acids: CASSQGSGSKITGELFF. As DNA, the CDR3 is TGCGCCAGCAGCCAAGGTTCCGGGAGTAAGATCACCGGGGAGCTGTTTTTT.

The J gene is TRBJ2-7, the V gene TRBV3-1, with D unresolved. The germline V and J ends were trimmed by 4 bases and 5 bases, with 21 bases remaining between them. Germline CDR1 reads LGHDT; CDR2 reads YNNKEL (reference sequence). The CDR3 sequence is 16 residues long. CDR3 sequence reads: CASSLGWLEDIHEQYF. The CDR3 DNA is TGTGCCAGCAGCCTCGGGTGGCTAGAAGATATCCACGAGCAGTACTTC.

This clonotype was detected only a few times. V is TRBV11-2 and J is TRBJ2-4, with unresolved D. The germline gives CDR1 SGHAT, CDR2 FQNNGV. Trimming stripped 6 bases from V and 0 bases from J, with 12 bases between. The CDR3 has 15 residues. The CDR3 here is CASRPPSVAKNIQYF. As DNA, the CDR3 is TGTGCCAGCAGGCCGCCCTCGGTAGCCAAAAACATTCAGTACTTC.

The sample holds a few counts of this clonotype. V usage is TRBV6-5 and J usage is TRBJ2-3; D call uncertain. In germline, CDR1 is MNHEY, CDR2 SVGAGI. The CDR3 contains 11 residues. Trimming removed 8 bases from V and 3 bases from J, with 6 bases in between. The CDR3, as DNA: TGTGCCAGCCTTGGAACAGATACGCAGTATTTT. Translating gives CASLGTDTQYF.

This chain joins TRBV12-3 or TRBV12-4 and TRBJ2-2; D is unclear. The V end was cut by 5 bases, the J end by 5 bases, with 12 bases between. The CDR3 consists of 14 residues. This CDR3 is CASSPWGWTGELFF. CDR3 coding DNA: TGTGCCAGCAGTCCGTGGGGTTGGACCGGGGAGCTGTTTTTT.

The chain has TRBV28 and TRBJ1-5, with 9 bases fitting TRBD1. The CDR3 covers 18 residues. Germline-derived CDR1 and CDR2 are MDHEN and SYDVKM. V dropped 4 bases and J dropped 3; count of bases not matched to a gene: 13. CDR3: CASSSPGTGPRINQPQHF. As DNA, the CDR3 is TGTGCCAGCAGTTCCCCCGGGACAGGGCCGAGAATCAATCAGCCCCAGCATTTT.

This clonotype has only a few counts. The DNA of the CDR3 is TGTGCCAGCAGTCGCATGGGTAGGGGTATGAACACTGAAGCTTTCTTT. Translating it yields CASSRMGRGMNTEAFF. This sequence joins TRBV12-3 or TRBV12-4 and TRBJ1-1, with D possibly TRBD1 on 5 matching bases. V was shortened by 5 bases and J by 0 bases, with 16 bases between the two germline ends. CDR3 size: 16 residues.

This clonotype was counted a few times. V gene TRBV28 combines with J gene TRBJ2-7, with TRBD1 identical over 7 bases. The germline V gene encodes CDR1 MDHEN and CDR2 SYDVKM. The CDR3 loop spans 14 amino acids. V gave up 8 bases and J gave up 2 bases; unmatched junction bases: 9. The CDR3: CASSLWDRTYEQYF. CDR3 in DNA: TGTGCCAGCTCCCTCTGGGACAGAACCTACGAGCAGTACTTC.

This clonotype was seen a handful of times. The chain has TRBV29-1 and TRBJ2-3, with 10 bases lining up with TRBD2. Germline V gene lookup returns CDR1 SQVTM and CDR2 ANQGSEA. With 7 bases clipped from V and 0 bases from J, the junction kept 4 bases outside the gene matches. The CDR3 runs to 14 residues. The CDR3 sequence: CSGETSGSTDTQYF. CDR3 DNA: TGCAGCGGGGAGACTAGCGGGAGCACAGATACGCAGTATTTT.

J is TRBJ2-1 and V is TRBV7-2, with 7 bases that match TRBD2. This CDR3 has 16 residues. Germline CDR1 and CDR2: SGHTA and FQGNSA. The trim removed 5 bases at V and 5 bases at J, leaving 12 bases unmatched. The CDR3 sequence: CASSPSWRESHNEQFF. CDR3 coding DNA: TGTGCCAGCAGCCCCTCCTGGCGGGAGTCCCACAATGAGCAGTTCTTC.

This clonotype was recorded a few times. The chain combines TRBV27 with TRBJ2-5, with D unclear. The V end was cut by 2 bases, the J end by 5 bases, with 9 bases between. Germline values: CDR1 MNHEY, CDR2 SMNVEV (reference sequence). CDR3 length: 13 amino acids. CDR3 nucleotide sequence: TGTGCCAGCAGTTTAAGGCTATGGGAGACCCAGTACTTC. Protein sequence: CASSLRLWETQYF.

This CDR3 reads CASTQPPGDRGYTF. For the CDR3, the DNA is TGTGCCAGCACCCAACCACCCGGGGACAGAGGCTACACCTTC. J is TRBJ1-2 and V is TRBV12-3 or TRBV12-4; 7 bases map to TRBD1. J gave up 8 bases and V 7 bases, and 13 bases lay outside the gene matches. The CDR3 covers 14 residues.

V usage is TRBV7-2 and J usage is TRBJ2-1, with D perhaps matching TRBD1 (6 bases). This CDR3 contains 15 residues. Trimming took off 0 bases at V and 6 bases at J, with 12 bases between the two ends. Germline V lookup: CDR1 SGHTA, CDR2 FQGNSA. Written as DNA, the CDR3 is TGTGCCAGCAGCTTAGCTTCACTGGGGGCCAATGAGCAGTTCTTC. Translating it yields CASSLASLGANEQFF.

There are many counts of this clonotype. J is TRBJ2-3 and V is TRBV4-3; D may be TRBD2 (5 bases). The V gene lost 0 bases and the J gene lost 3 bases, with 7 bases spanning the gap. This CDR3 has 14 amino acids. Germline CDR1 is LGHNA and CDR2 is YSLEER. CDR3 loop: CASSQDEGTDTQYF. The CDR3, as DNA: TGCGCCAGCAGCCAAGATGAGGGAACAGATACGCAGTATTTT.

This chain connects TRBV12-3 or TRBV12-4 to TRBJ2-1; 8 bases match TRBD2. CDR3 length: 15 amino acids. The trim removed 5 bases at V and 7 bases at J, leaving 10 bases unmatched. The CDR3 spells CASSKRELTWNEQFF. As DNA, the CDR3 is TGTGCCAGCAGTAAGCGGGAGTTAACGTGGAATGAGCAGTTCTTC.

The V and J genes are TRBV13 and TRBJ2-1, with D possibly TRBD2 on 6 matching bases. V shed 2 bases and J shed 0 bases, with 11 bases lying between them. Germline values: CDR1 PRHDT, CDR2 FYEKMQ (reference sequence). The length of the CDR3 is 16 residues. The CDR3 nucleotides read TGTGCCAGCAGCTTAAGCGGCGGGGTCTCCTACAATGAGCAGTTCTTC. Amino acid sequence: CASSLSGGVSYNEQFF.

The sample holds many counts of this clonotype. CDR3 in amino acids: CASSLKSGGMYQETQYF. DNA for the CDR3: TGTGCCAGCAGCTTGAAGAGCGGGGGGATGTACCAAGAGACCCAGTACTTC. The chain recombines TRBV7-6 with TRBJ2-5, with TRBD2 matching 9 bases. Germline loops: CDR1 SGHVS, CDR2 FNYEAQ. CDR3 size: 17 residues. Trimming removed 3 bases from V and 0 bases from J; junction bases left unmatched: 8.

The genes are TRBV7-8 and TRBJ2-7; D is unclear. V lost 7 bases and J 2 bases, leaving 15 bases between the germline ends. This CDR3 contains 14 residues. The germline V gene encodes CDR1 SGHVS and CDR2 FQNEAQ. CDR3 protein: CASTLGLPAYEQYF. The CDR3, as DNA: TGTGCCAGCACCCTTGGGCTACCCGCCTACGAGCAGTACTTC.

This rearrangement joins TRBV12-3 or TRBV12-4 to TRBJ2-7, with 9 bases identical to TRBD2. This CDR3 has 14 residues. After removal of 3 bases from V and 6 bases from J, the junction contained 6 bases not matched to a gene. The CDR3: CASSFSGRPVEQYF. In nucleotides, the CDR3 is TGTGCCAGCAGTTTCAGCGGGAGGCCCGTCGAGCAGTACTTC.

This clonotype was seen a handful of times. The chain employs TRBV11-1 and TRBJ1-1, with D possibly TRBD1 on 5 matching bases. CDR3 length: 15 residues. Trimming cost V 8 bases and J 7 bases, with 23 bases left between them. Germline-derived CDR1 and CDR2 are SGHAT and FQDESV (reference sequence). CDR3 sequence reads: CASGGKGSDSREAFF. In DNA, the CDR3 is TGTGCCAGCGGGGGGAAGGGCTCAGACAGTCGTGAAGCTTTCTTT.

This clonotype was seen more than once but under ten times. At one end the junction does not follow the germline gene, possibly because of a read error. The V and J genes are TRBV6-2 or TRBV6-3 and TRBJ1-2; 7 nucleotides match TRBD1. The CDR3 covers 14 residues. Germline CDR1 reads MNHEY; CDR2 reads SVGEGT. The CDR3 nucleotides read TGTGCCAGCAGCCCCCCTGAAGTGACAGGGTGGGTGTCCTTC. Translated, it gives CASSPPEVTGWVSF.

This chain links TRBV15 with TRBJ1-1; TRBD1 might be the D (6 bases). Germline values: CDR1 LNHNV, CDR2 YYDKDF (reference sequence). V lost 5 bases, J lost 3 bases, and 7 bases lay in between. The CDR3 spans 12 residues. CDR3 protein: CATSEGDTEAFF. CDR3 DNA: TGTGCCACCAGCGAGGGGGACACTGAAGCTTTCTTT.

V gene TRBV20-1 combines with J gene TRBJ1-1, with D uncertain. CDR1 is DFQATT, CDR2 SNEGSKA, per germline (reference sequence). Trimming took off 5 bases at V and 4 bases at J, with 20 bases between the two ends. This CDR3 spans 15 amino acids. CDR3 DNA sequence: TGCAGTGCTCCAGGCAGGACCCGCCCGGGCACTGAAGCTTTCTTT. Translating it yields CSAPGRTRPGTEAFF.